The rows below give T cell receptor beta chains drawn from one sample of a study of T cell responses to AZD1222 COVID-19 vaccine. Sequenced by immunoSEQ multiplex PCR; TCRdb stores in-frame clones only, minus some. The sample has around 200,000 clones; around 88% are singletons. The sequenced sample was peripheral blood, obtained on day 0 of AZD1222 vaccination. These receptors came from an adult in good health. CDR3s leave out the opening cysteine and the closing phenylalanine or tryptophan.

j_call: TRBJ1-2
v_call: TRBV9
cdr3_aa: ASSVISQGYGYT

j_call: TRBJ1-3
v_call: TRBV7-9
cdr3_aa: ASSLGQGPKGSGNTIY

j_call: TRBJ2-1
v_call: TRBV5-5
cdr3_aa: ASRSSGQSYNEQF

j_call: TRBJ1-1
v_call: TRBV27
cdr3_aa: ASSLSWRGLMNTEAF

j_call: TRBJ2-5
v_call: TRBV24-1
cdr3_aa: ATSAPTGGGETQY

j_call: TRBJ1-1
v_call: TRBV5-1
cdr3_aa: ASSFGGDTEAF

j_call: TRBJ2-5
v_call: TRBV3-1/TRBV3-2
cdr3_aa: ASSQESGGGLQETQY

j_call: TRBJ1-5
v_call: TRBV27
cdr3_aa: ASSPNRNRNQPQH

j_call: TRBJ1-2
v_call: TRBV19
cdr3_aa: ASSVNFYGYT

j_call: TRBJ1-3
v_call: TRBV18
cdr3_aa: ASSPVGAHSGNTIY

j_call: TRBJ2-6
v_call: TRBV4-3
cdr3_aa: ASSGPGTGTGANVLT

j_call: TRBJ2-5
v_call: TRBV28
cdr3_aa: ASSSGLAEQETQY

j_call: TRBJ2-5
v_call: TRBV18
cdr3_aa: ASSLGTGRETQY

j_call: TRBJ2-7
v_call: TRBV4-2
cdr3_aa: ASSPRGSYEQY

j_call: TRBJ2-7
v_call: TRBV6-2/TRBV6-3
cdr3_aa: ASSYSPIPSSYEQY

j_call: TRBJ2-1
v_call: TRBV4-1
cdr3_aa: ASSQETSGGYPYNEQF

j_call: TRBJ1-2
v_call: TRBV20-1
cdr3_aa: SASLRDGYT

j_call: TRBJ1-3
v_call: TRBV3-1/TRBV3-2
cdr3_aa: ASSLFWTGSGNTIY

j_call: TRBJ1-2
v_call: TRBV14
cdr3_aa: ASSQKGTNYGYT

j_call: TRBJ1-1
v_call: TRBV29-1
cdr3_aa: SVKVLGQPSTEAF

j_call: TRBJ1-4
v_call: TRBV2
cdr3_aa: ASSDYGEKLF

j_call: TRBJ2-4
v_call: TRBV27
cdr3_aa: ASSLGPGQGWGNIQY

j_call: TRBJ1-1
v_call: TRBV5-1
cdr3_aa: ASSIRITGGNTEAF

j_call: TRBJ1-1
v_call: TRBV2
cdr3_aa: ASSEVGTEAF

j_call: TRBJ2-3
v_call: TRBV7-2
cdr3_aa: ASSFRGWGSTDTQY

j_call: TRBJ2-7
v_call: TRBV7-8
cdr3_aa: ASSTGYEQY

j_call: TRBJ1-5
v_call: TRBV19
cdr3_aa: ASSVQGHSNQPQH

j_call: TRBJ2-7
v_call: TRBV6-2/TRBV6-3
cdr3_aa: ASSQQAGLYEQY

j_call: TRBJ1-5
v_call: TRBV12-3/TRBV12-4
cdr3_aa: ASRRTGNQPQH

j_call: TRBJ1-1
v_call: TRBV10-3
cdr3_aa: AISAQGETEAF

j_call: TRBJ2-7
v_call: TRBV7-6
cdr3_aa: ASSCLVTEQY

j_call: TRBJ1-1
v_call: TRBV9
cdr3_aa: ASSVAGSTEAF

j_call: TRBJ2-3
v_call: TRBV5-1
cdr3_aa: ASSSGLTTDTQY

j_call: TRBJ2-1
v_call: TRBV15
cdr3_aa: ATSSGLATLNNEQF

j_call: TRBJ2-5
v_call: TRBV4-1
cdr3_aa: ASSQDPGEETQY

j_call: TRBJ2-2
v_call: TRBV9
cdr3_aa: ASSVAGGNTGELF

j_call: TRBJ1-6
v_call: TRBV5-5
cdr3_aa: ASQPQGSYNSPLH

j_call: TRBJ1-1
v_call: TRBV7-9
cdr3_aa: ASSPGQRDTEAF